Listed below are T cell receptor beta chains from one sample, sequenced in a study of shared clonotypes between healthy human individuals. Generated by immunoSEQ multiplex PCR, the TCRdb table keeps only in-frame clones and is missing some. The repertoire holds some 1,600,000 clones, 95% to 99% seen once, with 0.45% in the top ten. The sample comprised naive CD4+ T cells sorted from blood. The source of these receptors is a man in his thirties or forties in good health. CDR3s include the opening cysteine and the closing phenylalanine or tryptophan. Each record gives: clone size, V gene, D gene, J gene, CDR3 length, CDR3 DNA, CDR3 protein. A D gene is named only where the DNA matches it firmly. Clone size is shown for a subset of rows, as once, few, many or a class of expanded clone.

NA	TRBV30	TRBD2	TRBJ2-1	15	TGTGCCTGGACACGGACAAGCCGGAGCGGGGATGAGCAGTTCTTC	CAWTRTSRSGDEQFF
NA	TRBV28	TRBD2	TRBJ2-2	17	TGTGCCAGCAGGAGTGGGGGGCTAGCGGGATTAACCGGGGAGCTGTTTTTT	CASRSGGLAGLTGELFF
NA	TRBV19	TRBD2	TRBJ2-1	17	TGTGCCAGTAGCCTGGCGAGGGGACTAGCGGGAGATGATGAGCAGTTCTTC	CASSLARGLAGDDEQFF
NA	TRBV29-1	NA	TRBJ2-1	14	TGCAGCGTGGGGCGAGGGACCCCTGGGAATGAGCAGTTCTTC	CSVGRGTPGNEQFF
NA	TRBV2	TRBD1	TRBJ1-3	14	TGTGCCAGCAGACGGGACAGGGACCGTAACACCATATATTTT	CASRRDRDRNTIYF
NA	TRBV5-4	TRBD2	TRBJ2-1	18	TGTGCCAGCACCCCCGGGGCTAGCGGGAGTATCTCCTACAATGAGCAGTTCTTC	CASTPGASGSISYNEQFF
NA	TRBV30	NA	TRBJ2-7	12	TGTGCCTGGAGTCCGCCGGCGTACGAGCAGTACTTC	CAWSPPAYEQYF
once	TRBV14	NA	TRBJ2-1	15	TGTGCCAGCAGCCGACAGGGACTACACTACAATGAGCAGTTCTTC	CASSRQGLHYNEQFF
NA	TRBV19	NA	TRBJ1-5	15	TGTGCCAGTATCCCTCGGGGGGGGGCAGGTCAGCCCCAGCATTTT	CASIPRGGAGQPQHF
NA	TRBV5-1	TRBD1	TRBJ2-7	15	TGCGCCAGCAGCCCCAGGACAGGGGGTACCTACGAGCAGTACTTC	CASSPRTGGTYEQYF
NA	TRBV15	NA	TRBJ2-5	14	TGTGCCACCAGCAGGGGGAGACAGTTGGAGACCCAGTACTTC	CATSRGRQLETQYF
NA	TRBV6-8	NA	TRBJ1-2	11	TGTGCCAGCAGGTCGGGTTATGGCTACACCTTC	CASRSGYGYTF
NA	TRBV6-4	TRBD2	TRBJ2-1	13	TGTGCCAGCAGTGAGAGGACTAGCAGTGAGCAGTTCTTC	CASSERTSSEQFF
NA	TRBV7-2	TRBD2	TRBJ2-1	14	TGTGCCAGCAGCTCAGTGCGGGAGGGCCGGGAGCAGTTCTTC	CASSSVREGREQFF
NA	TRBV29-1	TRBD2	TRBJ2-1	15	TGCAGCGTTGTTATTAGCGGGAGCTCCTACAATGAGCAGTTCTTC	CSVVISGSSYNEQFF
NA	TRBV4-1	NA	TRBJ2-7	16	TGCGCCAGCAGCGAAGTCTACCGCGGACGGCGACACGAGCAGTACTTC	CASSEVYRGRRHEQYF
once	TRBV7-9	TRBD1	TRBJ2-6	19	TGTGCCAGCAGCTTAGCGCTCGGGACAGGACTCACTGGGGCCAACGTCCTGACTTTC	CASSLALGTGLTGANVLTF
NA	TRBV28	TRBD1	TRBJ2-7	14	TGTGCCAGCAGTTCCGGGACAGAAATCTACGAGCAGTACTTC	CASSSGTEIYEQYF
NA	TRBV5-4	NA	TRBJ2-7	16	TGTGCCAGCAGCTTGGTTCCCCAACCCAGCTCCTACGAGCAGTACTTC	CASSLVPQPSSYEQYF
NA	TRBV5-1	NA	TRBJ1-4	13	TGCGCCAGCAGCAAAGACAGTAATGAAAAACTGTTTTTT	CASSKDSNEKLFF
once	TRBV7-9	NA	TRBJ2-7	11	TGTGCCAGCAGCTTGCAATACGAGCAGTACTTC	CASSLQYEQYF
NA	TRBV15	NA	TRBJ2-7	15	TGTGCCACCAGCAGAGATCGAGTGGGCCAGGGCGAGCAGTACTTC	CATSRDRVGQGEQYF
NA	TRBV10-3	TRBD1	TRBJ1-2	15	TGTGCCATCAGTAAAGCCGGGACAGGGGCGTATGGCTACACCTTC	CAISKAGTGAYGYTF
NA	TRBV5-1	NA	TRBJ2-1	15	TGCGCCAGCAGCTCGGGGAGGACAGCCTACAATGAGCAGTTCTTC	CASSSGRTAYNEQFF
NA	TRBV10-3	NA	TRBJ1-5	14	TGTGCCATCAGTGAGGCAGGTCTAAGGCAGCCCCAGCATTTT	CAISEAGLRQPQHF
NA	TRBV28	TRBD1	TRBJ1-1	15	TGTGCCAGCAGTATACCGGGACAGGGAAGTACTGAAGCTTTCTTT	CASSIPGQGSTEAFF
NA	TRBV9	TRBD2	TRBJ2-3	16	TGTGCCAGCAGCGTAGAAATGGGGACTAGCGGGGATACGCAGTATTTT	CASSVEMGTSGDTQYF
NA	TRBV28	NA	TRBJ1-1	14	TGTGCCAGCAGTTTACGGCAGCCCGAGACTGAAGCTTTCTTT	CASSLRQPETEAFF
NA	TRBV4-1	NA	TRBJ1-3	13	TGCGCCAGCTCTAAAACCTTTGGAAACACCATATATTTT	CASSKTFGNTIYF
NA	TRBV11-2	NA	TRBJ1-5	13	TGTGCCAGCAGCTTAGATCGCGGCCAGCCCCAGCATTTT	CASSLDRGQPQHF
NA	TRBV11-3	TRBD2	TRBJ2-1	14	TGTGCCAGCAGCGCGGGACTAGCGGGCAATGAGCAGTTCTTC	CASSAGLAGNEQFF
NA	TRBV10-1	NA	TRBJ2-7	13	TGCGCCAGCAGTGAGACGGAGATCTACGAGCAGTACTTC	CASSETEIYEQYF
NA	TRBV4-2	TRBD1	TRBJ1-1	17	TGTGCCAGCAGCCAAGAAGGATCTAGGACAGGGAACACTGAAGCTTTCTTT	CASSQEGSRTGNTEAFF
NA	TRBV5-5	TRBD2	TRBJ2-3	17	TGTGCCAGCAGCTTTCTTGGGGGGACTAGAGCACAGGATACGCAGTATTTT	CASSFLGGTRAQDTQYF
NA	TRBV2	NA	TRBJ2-5	12	TGTGCCAGCAGAGGACTTGGGGAGACCCAGTACTTC	CASRGLGETQYF
once	TRBV5-1	TRBD2	TRBJ2-1	16	TGCGCCAGCAGCTTGACCCTAGCGGGAGGGCGACAGGAGCAGTTCTTC	CASSLTLAGGRQEQFF
NA	TRBV11-2	NA	TRBJ2-1	18	TGTGCCAGCAGCTTAAAGTGGTTTCGGGAGTCCGGCTACAATGAGCAGTTCTTC	CASSLKWFRESGYNEQFF
NA	TRBV6-6	NA	TRBJ1-5	14	TGTGCCAGCACCATCGGAACAGGCAATCAGCCCCAGCATTTT	CASTIGTGNQPQHF
NA	TRBV10-1	NA	TRBJ2-1	14	TGCGCCAGCAGTCGAGAAGGGAGTTACAATGAGCAGTTCTTC	CASSREGSYNEQFF
NA	TRBV6-4	TRBD1	TRBJ2-3	13	TGTGCCAGCAGGCAGGGGGCCACAGATACGCAGTATTTT	CASRQGATDTQYF
NA	TRBV27	NA	TRBJ2-3	15	TGTGCCAGCAGTTTATTTAAGGCTAGACCTTATACGCAGTATTTT	CASSLFKARPYTQYF
NA	TRBV9	NA	TRBJ2-3	15	TGTGCCAGCAGCCTGGAACGATTAAGCACAGATACGCAGTATTTT	CASSLERLSTDTQYF
NA	TRBV18	TRBD2	TRBJ2-3	16	TGTGCCAGCTCACCACTCCCTAGCGGGAGCACAGATACGCAGTATTTT	CASSPLPSGSTDTQYF
once	TRBV6-5	TRBD1	TRBJ2-7	15	TGTGCCAGCAGAAGGACAGGGCTTGAAACCTACGAGCAGTACTTC	CASRRTGLETYEQYF
NA	TRBV11-3	NA	TRBJ2-3	15	TGTGCCAGCAGCTTAGGAGGCGGTTTCACAGATACGCAGTATTTT	CASSLGGGFTDTQYF
NA	TRBV19	NA	TRBJ1-5	14	TGTGCCAGCACTCATGCGGGGGGAGGCCAGCCCCAGCATTTT	CASTHAGGGQPQHF